This T cell receptor (beta chain) was sequenced in a study of early T cells in non-severe SARS-CoV-2 infection. Regarding this clonotype: Its antigen is not known.

Whole-study results and caveats: VDJdb-based annotation leaned toward anti-spike CD8 responses and missed private and CD4 specificities.

TCRdb called the 5' RACE reads again in MiXCR, with one record for every CDR3 protein. The sample yields some 62,000 distinct CDR3 sequences, approximately 10% seen once. There are 18 residues in the CDR3. Material for sequencing was whole blood. The chain is built from TRBV21-1 and TRBJ1-6. TRBV21-1 is a known pseudogene. The receptor comes from an adult who was a healthcare worker with PCR-confirmed SARS-CoV-2 infection or an uninfected control (not recorded which). The CDR3 reads CASSKNGLGKRYNSPLHF. The DNA of the CDR3 is TGTGCCAGCAGCAAAAATGGGTTGGGGAAACGCTATAATTCACCCCTCCACTTT.